These 7 T cell receptor beta chains originate from one sample sequenced in a study of T-cell reconstitution after alpha-beta-depleted transplantation in children. Library preparation (for TCRbeta) was performed with unique molecular identifiers. TCRdb reprocessed the PCR reads via MiXCR and lists one record per CDR3 protein. The data show 500,000 to 600,000 distinct CDR3 sequences, approximately 20% seen once. The sample was PBMCs from the stem cell graft donor, taken from the stem cell graft. These receptors were taken from a human donor who donated a stem cell graft to a child with acute lymphoblastic leukemia.

This clonotype was counted between two and nine times. V gene TRBV3-1 combines with J gene TRBJ2-7; maybe TRBD2 (6 bases). Germline V gene data show CDR1 as LGHDT and CDR2 as YNNKEL (reference sequence). The V end was cut by 4 bases, the J end by 1 base, with 11 bases between. The CDR3 totals 14 residues. CDR3 nucleotides: TGTGCCAGCAGCCTTTGGAGGGATTCCTACGAGCAGTACTTC. Amino acids: CASSLWRDSYEQYF.

This clonotype has a handful of counts. This rearrangement joins TRBV4-1 to TRBJ1-4; 8 bases are shared with TRBD1. Trimming cost V 6 bases and J 0 bases; bases outside gene matches: 6. Germline V gene data show CDR1 as MGHRA and CDR2 as YSYEKL. This CDR3 has 16 amino acids. This CDR3 reads CASRTGGEATNEKLFF. In nucleotides, the CDR3 is TGCGCCAGCAGAACAGGGGGGGAAGCAACTAATGAAAAACTGTTTTTT.

There are a few counts of this clonotype. The chain carries TRBV15 and TRBJ2-7, with TRBD1 as a possible D gene (7 bases). CDR1 and CDR2 (germline): LNHNV, YYDKDF (reference sequence). The germline V and J ends were trimmed by 8 bases and 0 bases, with 20 bases remaining between them. The CDR3 spans 16 residues. DNA for the CDR3: TGTGCCACCTCTGAACAGGGGCTAGCGAACTCCTACGAGCAGTACTTC. Amino acids: CATSEQGLANSYEQYF.

This clonotype has only one observation. The chain recombines TRBV12-3 or TRBV12-4 with TRBJ1-6; a possible D gene is TRBD1 (6 bases). CDR3 length: 12 residues. V gave up 5 bases and J gave up 14 bases, with 13 bases separating them. The CDR3 DNA follows: TGTGCCAGCAGTAACGGGACACCAGCCCTCCACTTT. This codes for CASSNGTPALHF.

This clonotype was counted only a few times. The V and J genes are TRBV21-1 and TRBJ1-2. TRBV21-1 is a documented pseudogene. The CDR3 sequence is 13 residues long. CDR3: CASSKGLNYGYTF. CDR3 bases: TGTGCCAGCAGCAAAGGGCTTAACTATGGCTACACCTTC.

The CDR3 nucleotides read TGTGCCAGCAGTAAATCCGGGACAGCCTCTTCGCGGGAGCAGTTCTTC. This gives the protein CASSKSGTASSREQFF. J is TRBJ2-1 and V is TRBV12-3 or TRBV12-4, with TRBD1 identical over 7 bases. Losses at the gene ends were 5 bases for V and 10 bases for J; bases not matched to a gene: 17. This CDR3 region has 16 residues.

The V gene is TRBV14, the J gene TRBJ1-2; D uncertain. CDR1 and CDR2 (germline): SGHDN, FVKESK. The CDR3 is 15 residues long. The V end was cut by 0 bases, the J end by 0 bases, with 8 bases between. CDR3 loop: CASSQDRATNYGYTF. DNA for the CDR3: TGTGCCAGCAGCCAAGATAGGGCCACTAACTATGGCTACACCTTC. The entire variable domain, with the rest obtained from reference TRBV14 and TRBJ1-2, is as follows: EAGVTQFPSHSVIEKGQTVTLRCDPISGHDNLYWYRRVMGKEIKFLLHFVKESKQDESGMPNNRFLAERTGGTYSTLKVQPAELEDSGVYFCASSQDRATNYGYTFGSGTRLTVV.